A single sample is the source of the 7 T cell receptor beta chains below, sequenced in a study of identical twins (dated by TCRdb to the mid-2010s). The protocol used for the library was 5' RACE. The sequencing machine was an Illumina HiSeq 2000. TCRdb reran the public reads through fastp at Q25 and MiXCR, keeping productive beta chains. CDR3 protein sequences are deduplicated, and each keeps its most common genes and DNA. The sample includes about 530,000 distinct CDR3 sequences, with about 22% observed a single time. In total, the top ten clones hold 0.48% of the sample. This sample also appeared in a second study, on yellow fever vaccine responses in identical twins.

Sequenced: CD4+ T cells sorted from blood. Receptors originate from a woman under 30 in good health.

This clonotype was counted at least ten times. The chain uses TRBV12-3 or TRBV12-4 and TRBJ2-3, with TRBD2 identical over 11 bases. The CDR3 covers 15 residues. V shed 4 bases, J shed 3 bases, and the junction held 3 bases outside the gene matches. The chain's CDR3 is CASSSRTSGTDTQYF. The CDR3 nucleotides are TGTGCCAGCAGTTCACGGACTAGCGGGACAGATACGCAGTATTTT.

This clonotype was detected ten times or more. The chain uses TRBV29-1 and TRBJ2-5; 11 positions match TRBD2. With 4 bases clipped from V and 5 bases from J, the junction kept 9 bases outside the gene matches. From germline, CDR1 is SQVTM and CDR2 ANQGSEA. The CDR3 contains 15 residues. The CDR3 DNA is TGCAGCGTTGGGCCTAGCGGGGGGTCCGGGGAGACCCAGTACTTC. This codes for CSVGPSGGSGETQYF.

The sample holds many counts of this clonotype. This chain links TRBV6-2 or TRBV6-3 with TRBJ2-7, with D unclear. Per the germline V gene, CDR1 is MNHEY and CDR2 is SVGEGT. V was trimmed by 0 bases and J by 1 base, leaving 13 bases between them. The CDR3 length is 16 residues. CDR3 protein: CASSYSIFSPSYEQYV. The CDR3 nucleotides read TGTGCCAGCAGTTACTCGATCTTCTCACCTTCCTACGAGCAGTACGTC.

In its sample, this clonotype was seen a few times. As DNA, the CDR3 is TGCAGCGTTGGATACAGTCCCTCCGGAAACACCATATATTTT. Encoded protein: CSVGYSPSGNTIYF. V usage is TRBV29-1 and J usage is TRBJ1-3; D remains unclear. In germline, CDR1 is SQVTM, CDR2 ANQGSEA. This CDR3 has 14 amino acids. Trimming stripped 4 bases from V and 4 bases from J, with 14 bases between.

In its sample, this clonotype was seen a few times. The J gene is TRBJ2-7, the V gene TRBV4-1; 9 bases fit TRBD2. The V segment lost 1 base and the J segment 9 bases; nucleotides outside the gene matches: 13. CDR1 MGHRA and CDR2 YSYEKL come from the germline V gene. The CDR3 has 16 residues. The CDR3 reads CASSQGLAAYGVGQYF. In nucleotides, the CDR3 is TGCGCCAGCAGCCAAGGACTAGCGGCCTACGGTGTCGGGCAGTACTTC.

This chain uses TRBV25-1 with TRBJ1-6, with TRBD1 as a possible D gene (5 bases). Trimming took off 4 bases at V and 3 bases at J, with 10 bases between the two ends. Germline V gene sequence: CDR1 MGHDK, CDR2 SYGVNS. The CDR3 extends over 15 amino acids. The CDR3 DNA reads as TGTGCCAGCAGTGCTGCAGGGTTCTATAATTCACCCCTCCACTTT. This sequence encodes CASSAAGFYNSPLHF.

This clonotype was picked up a small number of times. The V call is TRBV20-1, the J call TRBJ2-1, with 16 bases lining up with TRBD2. This CDR3 region has 16 residues. With V trimmed by 7 bases and J by 2 bases, 5 bases remained unmatched. Germline CDR1 reads DFQATT; CDR2 reads SNEGSKA (reference sequence). CDR3 DNA sequence: TGCAGTGTTGGGACTAGCGGGAGGGCCCCCTACAATGAGCAGTTCTTC. Protein product: CSVGTSGRAPYNEQFF.